The rows below give T cell receptor beta chains drawn from one sample of a study of post-analysis software for immune sequencing data. TCRdb re-analysed the PCR reads in MiXCR, keeping a single row per CDR3 protein. Of approximately 660,000 distinct CDR3 sequences listed, roughly three fifths are singletons. Sequencing input: blood. These receptors all come from a girl aged 2 to 10 with multiple sclerosis. CDR3s include the opening cysteine and the closing phenylalanine or tryptophan. Each record gives: clone size, J gene, V gene, D gene, CDR3 DNA, CDR3 protein. A D gene is named only where the DNA matches it firmly. A row's size may be missing; if present it is once, few, many or a size class.

-,TRBJ2-3,TRBV6-1,-,TGTGCCAGCAGTGTGGGAGCGGGCAACCCCACAGATACGCAGTATTTT,CASSVGAGNPTDTQYF
few,TRBJ1-2,TRBV6-5,-,TGTGCCAGCAGCCTCCGGGGAGGGGATGCCTATGGCTACACCTTC,CASSLRGGDAYGYTF
once,TRBJ1-5,TRBV19,-,TGTGCCAGTAGGAGGACCCGAAACAATCAGCCCCAGCATTTT,CASRRTRNNQPQHF
-,TRBJ2-1,TRBV12-3/TRBV12-4,-,TGTGCCAGCTACCCTGATCAGACCCGAACGGGTGAGCAGTTCTTC,CASYPDQTRTGEQFF
-,TRBJ2-3,TRBV20-1,TRBD2,TGCAGTGCTATTCCCGGGACTAGCGGGGAGGCAGATACGCAGTATTTT,CSAIPGTSGEADTQYF
-,TRBJ2-1,TRBV10-3,TRBD1,TGTGCCATCAGTGAAGGGACAGGGAAGGGGAACAATGAGCAGTTCTTC,CAISEGTGKGNNEQFF
-,TRBJ2-5,TRBV20-1,TRBD2,TGCAGTGCTATACGATTAGCGGGAGGGAGGGAGACCCAGTACTTC,CSAIRLAGGRETQYF
-,TRBJ2-1,TRBV5-1,-,TGCGCCAGCAGCTCCGGGACGGTCACCTACAATGAGCAGTTCTTC,CASSSGTVTYNEQFF
-,TRBJ2-5,TRBV20-1,-,TGCAGTGCTAGCTACCAGCAGGAGACCCAGTACTTC,CSASYQQETQYF
-,TRBJ2-3,TRBV20-1,TRBD2,TGCAGTGCTAGAGATCCGCGGCGGGGGGGCCCGGATACGCAGTATTTT,CSARDPRRGGPDTQYF
-,TRBJ2-1,TRBV29-1,TRBD1,TGCAGCGTTGGCCTGCAACAGGGGGAGCGTGAGCAGTTCTTC,CSVGLQQGEREQFF
few,TRBJ2-3,TRBV3-1,-,TGTGCCAGCAGCCAAGATCCCGGCAGTTACTATACGCAGTATTTT,CASSQDPGSYYTQYF
-,TRBJ2-2,TRBV25-1,-,TGTGCCACCAGCAAACGGGGAGGCACCGGGGAGCTGTTTTTT,CATSKRGGTGELFF
-,TRBJ2-1,TRBV12-3/TRBV12-4,TRBD2,TGTGTCAGCATCTTAGCGGGAGGGCCTTCCTACAATGAGCAGTTCTTC,CVSILAGGPSYNEQFF
many,TRBJ2-1,TRBV5-1,-,TGTGCCAGCAGCTTAGAGGGGAATGAGCAGTTCTTC,CASSLEGNEQFF
few,TRBJ2-1,TRBV2,TRBD2,TGTGCCAGCAGCCCGACCGGGACTAGCAGCTACAATGAGCAGTTCTTC,CASSPTGTSSYNEQFF
few,TRBJ2-5,TRBV18,-,TGTGCCAGCTCACCTTCGCAAGTCCAAGAGACCCAGTACTTC,CASSPSQVQETQYF
-,TRBJ2-1,TRBV25-1,TRBD2,TGTGCCAGCAGTGATCCATCTAGCGGAGCCTACAATGAGCAGTTCTTC,CASSDPSSGAYNEQFF
few,TRBJ2-4,TRBV6-5,-,TGTGCCAGCAGATTGATGTCGCAGTTTGGGAGGAACATTCAGTACTTC,CASRLMSQFGRNIQYF
-,TRBJ2-7,TRBV10-3,TRBD1,TGTGCCACCGGACCGGGACAGGGCTCCCACGAGCAGTACTTC,CATGPGQGSHEQYF
few,TRBJ2-5,TRBV9,-,TGTGCCAGCAGCGTAGCACCGACAGACCAAGAGACCCAGTACTTC,CASSVAPTDQETQYF
-,TRBJ1-1,TRBV5-5,-,TGTGCCAGCAGCTTGGCGAGTGACTCGGGCACTGAAGCTTTCTTT,CASSLASDSGTEAFF
-,TRBJ2-1,TRBV6-5,-,TGTGCCAGCAGGGGGACTTTGGACCGCAATGAGCAGTTCTTC,CASRGTLDRNEQFF
-,TRBJ2-7,TRBV4-2,-,TGTGCCAGCAGCCAAGAGGGGCCAGGGGCGATCTCCTACGAGCAGTACTTC,CASSQEGPGAISYEQYF
-,TRBJ2-5,TRBV7-9,-,TGTGCCAGCAGCTTCGGGACAATCCTAGGGGAAGAGATCCAGTACTTC,CASSFGTILGEEIQYF
-,TRBJ2-5,TRBV2,TRBD2,TGTGCCAGCAGTGTGGGACTAGCGGGAGGACATGGAGAGACCCAGTACTTC,CASSVGLAGGHGETQYF
few,TRBJ2-7,TRBV5-1,-,TGCGCCAGCAGCTTGGAGTGGGGACTTGTGGAATACGAGCAGTACTTC,CASSLEWGLVEYEQYF
-,TRBJ1-1,TRBV4-3,-,TGCGCCAGCAGCCAAGTGGGACAGAACACTGAAGCTTTCTTT,CASSQVGQNTEAFF
-,TRBJ1-2,TRBV14,-,TGTGCCAGCAGCCGTTTTGATGATGGTGGCTACACCTTC,CASSRFDDGGYTF
-,TRBJ2-1,TRBV12-3/TRBV12-4,TRBD1,TGTGCCAGCAGTCCCGGGACAGTCGCCTCCTACAATGAGCAGTTCTTC,CASSPGTVASYNEQFF
-,TRBJ2-1,TRBV29-1,-,TGCAGCGCCATCAGCGAGCCCGGATACAATGAGCAGTTCTTC,CSAISEPGYNEQFF
-,TRBJ2-1,TRBV12-3/TRBV12-4,-,TGTGCCAGCAGCCCTAGGGGGGCGGCCTTCGACAATGAGCAGTTCTTC,CASSPRGAAFDNEQFF
-,TRBJ1-2,TRBV12-3/TRBV12-4,-,TGTGCCAGCAGCCGCCGGGGTGGCAGGGCCTATGGCTACACCTTC,CASSRRGGRAYGYTF
few,TRBJ2-5,TRBV5-1,-,TGCGCCAGCAGCTCTACCGGGACTTCGGCAGCAGAGACCCAGTACTTC,CASSSTGTSAAETQYF
-,TRBJ2-7,TRBV10-3,TRBD1,TGTGCCATCAGCCCGGGACAGGGTGCCTACGAGCAGTACTTC,CAISPGQGAYEQYF
-,TRBJ2-4,TRBV30,-,TGTGCCTGTTCAGCGGGCGGCGGAGGGGAGCAGTACTTC,CACSAGGGGEQYF
-,TRBJ1-2,TRBV10-2,TRBD1,TGCGCCAGCAGTGAGTCCCGGGCCGGGACAGGGTTCGGCTACACCTTC,CASSESRAGTGFGYTF
-,TRBJ1-4,TRBV4-3,TRBD1,TGCGCCAGCAGCCAAGGACAGGGGGCGCCGGAAAAACTGTTTTTT,CASSQGQGAPEKLFF
few,TRBJ2-1,TRBV11-2,-,TGTGCCAGCAGCTTAGAGGCCGAGCAGTTCTTC,CASSLEAEQFF
-,TRBJ2-1,TRBV4-1,-,TGCGCCAGCAGCCCTTTTGGCGGTGAGCAGTTCTTC,CASSPFGGEQFF
-,TRBJ1-1,TRBV29-1,TRBD1,TGCAGCGAGCTGACAGGGGGCACTGAAGCTTTCTTT,CSELTGGTEAFF
once,TRBJ2-1,TRBV7-9,TRBD2,TGTGCCAGCAGCTCCGTCCCGGGACTAGCGGGAGTATACAATGAGCAGTTCTTC,CASSSVPGLAGVYNEQFF
-,TRBJ2-7,TRBV20-1,-,TGCAGTGCTAGCCTCGTCCAGGGCCACGAGCAGTACTTC,CSASLVQGHEQYF
-,TRBJ1-5,TRBV12-3/TRBV12-4,TRBD1,TGTGCCAGCAGTTTATGGACAGGGGGATATGGCAATCAGCCCCAGCATTTT,CASSLWTGGYGNQPQHF
-,TRBJ2-5,TRBV6-1,-,TGTGCCAGCAGTGGCATCTCCAAGACCCAGTACTTC,CASSGISKTQYF
-,TRBJ2-5,TRBV18,TRBD1,TGTGCCAGTTCTCTCAGGGACAGAATTGTGCAAGAGACCCAGTACTTC,CASSLRDRIVQETQYF
-,TRBJ2-3,TRBV2,-,TGTGCCAGCAGGGAGGGGGGGACCACAGATATGCAGTATTTT,CASREGGTTDMQYF
-,TRBJ2-3,TRBV2,-,TGTGCCAGCAGTTTTCGCCTGGACAGCGCTAGCACAGATACGCAGTATTTT,CASSFRLDSASTDTQYF
-,TRBJ2-1,TRBV4-3,-,TGCGCCAGCAGCCAAGAACTCCCAGATGAGCAGTTCTTC,CASSQELPDEQFF